This T cell receptor beta chain was sequenced during a study of T cells after yellow fever vaccination. Study-wide points: Sorted repertoires could include abundant contaminating clonotypes from bulk cells.

To note about this clonotype: Its antigen is unidentified.

The study made its TCR cDNA through 5'RACE template switching. That step introduced a universal primer site along with UMIs. TCRdb reprocessed the 5' RACE reads via MiXCR and lists one record per CDR3 protein. The sample holds over 200,000 distinct CDR3 sequences; 6.7% are singletons and the top ten take around 1%. The starting material was CD4+ T cells sorted from PBMCs, obtained on the day of the yellow fever booster vaccination. The TCR originated in a young man who received the YFV17D yellow fever vaccine.

CDR3 protein: CSAGSGLYQETQYF. The CDR3 nucleotides are TGCAGTGCGGGGAGTGGATTGTACCAAGAGACCCAGTACTTC. The chain recombines TRBV20-1 with TRBJ2-5, with a weak D call TRBD2 (5 bases). The V gene's germline CDR1 is DFQATT and CDR2 SNEGSKA (reference sequence). The CDR3 has 14 amino acids. Trimming pared 6 bases from V and 0 bases from J, leaving 14 bases between.